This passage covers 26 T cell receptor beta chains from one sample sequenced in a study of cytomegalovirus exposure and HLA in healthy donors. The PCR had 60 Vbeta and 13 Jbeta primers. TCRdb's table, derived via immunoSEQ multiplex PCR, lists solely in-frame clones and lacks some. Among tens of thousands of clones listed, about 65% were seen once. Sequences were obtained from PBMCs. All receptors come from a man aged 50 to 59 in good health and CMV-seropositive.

This chain's CDR3 is CASSRSQGSYEQYF. The CDR3 DNA sequence: TGTGCCAGTAGTAGATCACAGGGCTCCTACGAGCAGTACTTC. This chain links TRBV19 with TRBJ2-7, with a possible D match to TRBD1 (6 bases). The CDR3 has 14 amino acids. The V and J ends lost 4 bases and 0 bases respectively, with 10 bases between them. Germline-derived CDR1 and CDR2 are LNHDA and SQIVND (reference sequence). The variable domain in full, with the rest retrieved from reference TRBV19 and TRBJ2-7, is DGGITQSPKYLFRKEGQNVTLSCEQNLNHDAMYWYRQDPGQGLRLIYYSQIVNDFQKGDIAEGYSVSREKKESFPLTVTSAQKNPTAFYLCASSRSQGSYEQYFGPGTRLTVT.

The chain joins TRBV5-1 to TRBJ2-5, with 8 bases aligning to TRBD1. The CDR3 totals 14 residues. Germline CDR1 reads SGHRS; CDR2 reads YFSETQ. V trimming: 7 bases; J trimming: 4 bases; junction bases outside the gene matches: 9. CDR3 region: CASSWTGRVETQYF. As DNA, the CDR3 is TGCGCCAGCTCCTGGACAGGGCGGGTAGAGACCCAGTACTTC.

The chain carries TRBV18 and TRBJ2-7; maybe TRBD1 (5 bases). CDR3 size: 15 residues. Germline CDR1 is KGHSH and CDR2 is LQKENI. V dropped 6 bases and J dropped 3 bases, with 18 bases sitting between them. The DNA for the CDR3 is TGTGCCAGCTCTTCGGACATCAAGAGAGGCTACGAGCAGTACTTC. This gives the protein CASSSDIKRGYEQYF.

The DNA of the CDR3 is TGTGCCAGCAACCTCAGGACTAGCGCCTACAATGAGCAGTTCTTC. Its protein is CASNLRTSAYNEQFF. The chain links TRBV7-9 to TRBJ2-1; 9 bases are a match to TRBD2. V dropped 7 bases and J dropped 2; count of bases not matched to a gene: 6. This CDR3 is 15 amino acids long. The germline CDR1 and CDR2 sequences are SEHNR and FQNEAQ (reference sequence).

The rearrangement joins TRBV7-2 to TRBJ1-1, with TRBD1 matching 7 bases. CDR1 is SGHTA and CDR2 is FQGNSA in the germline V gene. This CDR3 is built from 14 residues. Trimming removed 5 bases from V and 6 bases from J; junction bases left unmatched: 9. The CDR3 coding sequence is TGTGCCAGCAGCCGACAGGGCCAGCGGGCTGAAGCTTTCTTT. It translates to CASSRQGQRAEAFF.

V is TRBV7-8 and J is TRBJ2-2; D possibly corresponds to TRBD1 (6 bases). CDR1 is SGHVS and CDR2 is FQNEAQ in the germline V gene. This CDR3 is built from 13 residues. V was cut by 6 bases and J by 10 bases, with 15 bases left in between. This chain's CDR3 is CASRGRGRTELFF. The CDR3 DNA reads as TGTGCCAGCAGGGGCAGGGGCCGAACGGAGCTGTTTTTT.

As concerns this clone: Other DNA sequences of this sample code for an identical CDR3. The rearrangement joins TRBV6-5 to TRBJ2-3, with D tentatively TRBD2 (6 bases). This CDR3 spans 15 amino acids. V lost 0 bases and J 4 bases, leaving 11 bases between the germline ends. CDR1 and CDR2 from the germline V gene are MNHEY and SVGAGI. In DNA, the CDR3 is TGTGCCAGCAGTTACTCAGCCGGAGGGGCAGATACGCAGTATTTT. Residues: CASSYSAGGADTQYF.

The CDR3 bases are TGCGCCAGCAACCGGGGACAGTCTTACGAGCAGTACTTC. As protein: CASNRGQSYEQYF. The chain is built from TRBV5-1 and TRBJ2-7; 7 bases align to TRBD1. Per germline, CDR1 SGHRS and CDR2 YFSETQ. This CDR3 is 13 amino acids long. V shed 6 bases, J shed 4 bases, and the junction held 7 bases outside the gene matches. Drawing the rest from reference TRBV5-1 and TRBJ2-7, the complete variable domain is KAGVTQTPRYLIKTRGQQVTLSCSPISGHRSVSWYQQTPGQGLQFLFEYFSETQRNKGNFPGRFSGRQFSNSRSEMNVSTLELGDSALYLCASNRGQSYEQYFGPGTRLTVT.

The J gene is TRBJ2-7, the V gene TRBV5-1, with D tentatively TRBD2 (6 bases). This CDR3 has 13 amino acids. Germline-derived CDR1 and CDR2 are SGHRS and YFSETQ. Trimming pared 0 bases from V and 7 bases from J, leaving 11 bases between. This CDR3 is CASSLGQAGEQYF. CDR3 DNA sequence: TGCGCCAGCAGCTTGGGGCAGGCGGGGGAGCAGTACTTC.

In DNA, the CDR3 is TGTGCCAGCAGCCCCTCCGAGGGAGCGGCCTACAATGAGCAGTTCTTC. Translated: CASSPSEGAAYNEQFF. The chain recombines TRBV11-2 with TRBJ2-1; the D gene is possibly TRBD2 (5 bases). Germline V gene lookup returns CDR1 SGHAT and CDR2 FQNNGV. Trimming took off 5 bases at V and 2 bases at J, with 16 bases between the two ends. This CDR3 comprises 16 residues.

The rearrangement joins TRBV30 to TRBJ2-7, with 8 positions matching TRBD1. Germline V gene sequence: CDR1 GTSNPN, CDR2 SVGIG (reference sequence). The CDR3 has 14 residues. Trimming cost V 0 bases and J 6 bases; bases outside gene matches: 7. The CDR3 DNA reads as TGTGCCTGGAGTGTAGGCAGGGGGCAATCCGAGCAGTACTTC. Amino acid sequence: CAWSVGRGQSEQYF.

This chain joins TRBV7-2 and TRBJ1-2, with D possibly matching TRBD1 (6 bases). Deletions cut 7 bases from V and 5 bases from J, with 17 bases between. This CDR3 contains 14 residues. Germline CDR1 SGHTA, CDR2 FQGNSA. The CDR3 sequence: CASTLGGGFYGYTF. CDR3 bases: TGTGCCAGCACCCTCGGGGGGGGCTTTTATGGCTACACCTTC.

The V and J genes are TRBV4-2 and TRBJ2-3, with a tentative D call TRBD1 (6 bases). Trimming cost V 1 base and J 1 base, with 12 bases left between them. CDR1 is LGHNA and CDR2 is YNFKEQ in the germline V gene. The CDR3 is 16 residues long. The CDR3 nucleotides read TGTGCCAGCAGCCAAGTACAGGGTTCGGGCACAGATACGCAGTATTTT. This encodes CASSQVQGSGTDTQYF.

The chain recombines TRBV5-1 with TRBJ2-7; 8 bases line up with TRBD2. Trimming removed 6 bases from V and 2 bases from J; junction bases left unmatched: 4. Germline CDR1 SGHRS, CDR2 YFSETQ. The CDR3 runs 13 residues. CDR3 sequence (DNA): TGCGCCAGCAAGCGGGAGACTACCTACGAGCAGTACTTC. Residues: CASKRETTYEQYF.

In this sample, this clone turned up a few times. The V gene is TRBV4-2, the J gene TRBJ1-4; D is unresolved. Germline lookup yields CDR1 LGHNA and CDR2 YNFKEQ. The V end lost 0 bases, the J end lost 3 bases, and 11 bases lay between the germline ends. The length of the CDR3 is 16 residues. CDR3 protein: CASSQDLVGANEKLFF. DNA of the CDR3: TGTGCCAGCAGCCAAGATCTTGTGGGAGCTAATGAAAAACTGTTTTTT.

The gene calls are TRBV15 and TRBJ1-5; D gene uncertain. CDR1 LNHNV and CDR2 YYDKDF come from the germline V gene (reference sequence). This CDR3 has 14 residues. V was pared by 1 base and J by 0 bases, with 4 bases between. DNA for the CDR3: TGTGCCACCAGCAGAGGAGTTAGCAATCAGCCCCAGCATTTT. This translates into CATSRGVSNQPQHF.

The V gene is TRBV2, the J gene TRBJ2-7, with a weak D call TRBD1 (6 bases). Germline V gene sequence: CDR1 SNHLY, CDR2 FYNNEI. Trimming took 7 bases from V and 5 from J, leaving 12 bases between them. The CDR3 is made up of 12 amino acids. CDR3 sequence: CASILQGHEQYF. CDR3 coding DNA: TGTGCCAGCATCCTACAGGGACACGAGCAGTACTTC.

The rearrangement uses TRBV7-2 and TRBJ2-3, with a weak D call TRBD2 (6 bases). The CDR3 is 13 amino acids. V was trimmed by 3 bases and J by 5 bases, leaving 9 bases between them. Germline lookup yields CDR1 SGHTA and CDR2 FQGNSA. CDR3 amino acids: CASSFGTGDTQYF. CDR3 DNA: TGTGCCAGCAGCTTCGGGACTGGAGATACGCAGTATTTT.

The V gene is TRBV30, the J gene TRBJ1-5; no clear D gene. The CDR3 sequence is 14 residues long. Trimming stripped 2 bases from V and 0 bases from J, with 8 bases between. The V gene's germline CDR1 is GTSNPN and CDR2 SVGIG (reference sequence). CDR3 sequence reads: CAWSSAGSNQPQHF. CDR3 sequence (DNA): TGTGCCTGGAGTTCGGCAGGTAGCAATCAGCCCCAGCATTTT.

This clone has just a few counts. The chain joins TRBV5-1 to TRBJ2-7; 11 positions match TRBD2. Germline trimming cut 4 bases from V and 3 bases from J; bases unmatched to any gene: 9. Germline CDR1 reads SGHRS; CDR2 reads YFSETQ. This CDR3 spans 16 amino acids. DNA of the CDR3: TGCGCCAGCAGCCGCTCCACTAGCGGGGGAGTCTACGAGCAGTACTTC. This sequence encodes CASSRSTSGGVYEQYF.

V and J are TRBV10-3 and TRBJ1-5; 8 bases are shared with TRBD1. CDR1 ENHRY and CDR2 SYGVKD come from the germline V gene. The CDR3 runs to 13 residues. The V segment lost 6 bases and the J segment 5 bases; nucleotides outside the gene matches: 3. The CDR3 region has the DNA TGTGCCATCAGGGACAGGGCAGATCAGCCCCAGCATTTT. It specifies CAIRDRADQPQHF.

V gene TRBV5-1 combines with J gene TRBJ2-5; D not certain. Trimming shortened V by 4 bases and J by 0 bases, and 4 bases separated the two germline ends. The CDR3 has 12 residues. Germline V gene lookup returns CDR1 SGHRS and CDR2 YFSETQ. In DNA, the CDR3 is TGCGCCAGCAGCCAGGACCAAGAGACCCAGTACTTC. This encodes CASSQDQETQYF.

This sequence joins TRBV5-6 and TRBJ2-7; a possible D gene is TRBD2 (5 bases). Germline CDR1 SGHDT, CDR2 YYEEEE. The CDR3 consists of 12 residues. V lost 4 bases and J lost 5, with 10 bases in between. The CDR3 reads CASSPGTHEQYF. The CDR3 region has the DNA TGTGCCAGCAGCCCGGGAACTCACGAGCAGTACTTC.

The CDR3 coding sequence is TGTGCCTGCTCAGGGGCCCCCATGAGCACTGAAGCTTTCTTT. It encodes CACSGAPMSTEAFF. This chain joins TRBV30 and TRBJ1-1; weak D call: TRBD1 (6 bases). Trimming stripped 6 bases from V and 4 bases from J, with 18 bases between. Germline CDR1 GTSNPN, CDR2 SVGIG (reference sequence). CDR3 length: 14 residues. Full variable domain (missing parts from reference TRBV30 and TRBJ1-1): SQTIHQWPATLVQPVGSPLSLECTVEGTSNPNLYWYRQAAGRGLQLLFYSVGIGQISSEVPQNLSASRPQDRQFILSSKKLLLSDSGFYLCACSGAPMSTEAFFGQGTRLTVV.

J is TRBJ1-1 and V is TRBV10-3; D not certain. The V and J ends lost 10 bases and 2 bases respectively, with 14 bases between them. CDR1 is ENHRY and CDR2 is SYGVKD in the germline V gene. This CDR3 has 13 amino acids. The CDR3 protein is CATSYQENTEAFF. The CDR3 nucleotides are TGTGCCACCTCCTATCAGGAAAACACTGAAGCTTTCTTT.

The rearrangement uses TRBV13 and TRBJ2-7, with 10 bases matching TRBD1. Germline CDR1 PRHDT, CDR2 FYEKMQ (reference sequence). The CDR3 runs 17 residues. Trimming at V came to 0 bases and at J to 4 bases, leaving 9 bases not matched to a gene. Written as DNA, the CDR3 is TGTGCCAGCAGCTTAGGGAGGCGCAGGACAGGGGGGTACGAGCAGTACTTC. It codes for CASSLGRRRTGGYEQYF.